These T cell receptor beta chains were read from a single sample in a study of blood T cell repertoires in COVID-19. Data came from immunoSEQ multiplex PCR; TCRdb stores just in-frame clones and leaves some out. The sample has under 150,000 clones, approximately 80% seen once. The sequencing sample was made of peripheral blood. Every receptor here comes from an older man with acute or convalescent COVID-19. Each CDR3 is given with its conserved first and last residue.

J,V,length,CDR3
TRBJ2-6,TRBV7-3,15,CASSLGASGANVLTF
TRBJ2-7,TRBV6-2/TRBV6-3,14,CASSPGTYSYEQYF
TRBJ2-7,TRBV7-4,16,CASSSWRCRAPYEQYF
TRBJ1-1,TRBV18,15,CASSLTGTEYTEAFF
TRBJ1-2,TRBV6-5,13,CASGQAPNYGYTF
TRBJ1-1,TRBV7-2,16,CASSLASWAANTEAFF
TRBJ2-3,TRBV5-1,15,CASSLGGQLKDTQYF
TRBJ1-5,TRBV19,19,CASSREGTGLSGGNQPQHF
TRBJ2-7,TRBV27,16,CASSPRAGQVIYEQYF
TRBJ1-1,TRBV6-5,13,CASSSLPSGEAFF
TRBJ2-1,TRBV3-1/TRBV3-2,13,CASSGGRFSEQFF
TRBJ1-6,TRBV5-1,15,CASIRGNYGHSPLHF
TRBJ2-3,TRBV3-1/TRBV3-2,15,CASSQAGLLSDTQYF
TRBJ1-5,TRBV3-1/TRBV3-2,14,CASSQGGPLMPQHF
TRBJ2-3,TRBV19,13,CASSVSPGDTQYF
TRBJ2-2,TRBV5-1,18,CASSQGLAGGPNTGELFF
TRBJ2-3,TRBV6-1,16,CASSAKGQTITDTQYF
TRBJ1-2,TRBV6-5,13,CASKGTGGYGYTF
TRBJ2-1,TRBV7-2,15,CASSIKWGPDNEQFF
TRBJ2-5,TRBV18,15,CASSPQLAEQETQYF
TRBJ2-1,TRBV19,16,CASSIVGTGVYNEQFF
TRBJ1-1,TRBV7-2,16,CASSSITRGLKAEAFF
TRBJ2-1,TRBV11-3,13,CASSAQGGNEQFF